Each of the 6 T cell receptor beta chains below was sequenced from the same sample in a study of blood T cell repertoires in COVID-19. The repertoire was sequenced with immunoSEQ multiplex PCR; TCRdb's copy has only in-frame clones and lacks some. This table holds under 150,000 clones, approximately 80% found once. The specimen was peripheral blood. The receptors were sampled from a woman between 35 and 50 years old with acute or convalescent COVID-19.

The chain uses TRBV2 and TRBJ2-4; D may be TRBD1 (5 bases). Germline V gene data show CDR1 as SNHLY and CDR2 as FYNNEI. The V and J ends lost 6 bases and 3 bases respectively, with 12 bases between them. CDR3 size: 14 residues. CDR3 nucleotides: TGTGCCAGCAGCCCTGACAGAAACAAAAACATTCAGTACTTC. This sequence encodes CASSPDRNKNIQYF.

This clone was recorded only once. The chain couples TRBV3-1 (or the pseudogene TRBV3-2) to TRBJ2-5; no clear D. Trimming shortened V by 3 bases and J by 5 bases, and 10 bases separated the two germline ends. The CDR3 is made up of 13 amino acids. The germline V gene has CDR1 LGHDT and CDR2 YNNKEL (reference sequence). The CDR3 DNA follows: TGTGCCAGCAGCCACAGGAATTGGGAGACCCAGTACTTC. Amino acids: CASSHRNWETQYF.

This chain connects TRBV7-3 to TRBJ2-3, with a tentative D call TRBD1 (6 bases). The CDR3 totals 14 residues. The ends were cut back, 5 bases at V and 3 bases at J, with 12 bases in the middle. The germline gives CDR1 SGHTA, CDR2 FQGTGA. Here the CDR3 DNA reads TGTGCCAGCAGCCGGGACACCAGGACAGATACGCAGTATTTT. This sequence encodes CASSRDTRTDTQYF.

Here the CDR3 reads CASSPRAGIATNEKLFF. Here the CDR3 DNA reads TGTGCCAGCTCACCACGGGCCGGGATTGCAACTAATGAAAAACTGTTTTTT. V usage is TRBV18 and J usage is TRBJ1-4; D remains ambiguous. Germline V gives CDR1 KGHSH, CDR2 LQKENI. The CDR3 runs 17 residues. V lost 1 base to trimming and J lost 0 bases, with 12 bases between them.

This sequence joins TRBV18 and TRBJ1-2; 10 positions agree with TRBD1. Trimming at V came to 4 bases and at J to 3 bases, leaving 8 bases not matched to a gene. CDR1 KGHSH and CDR2 LQKENI come from the germline V gene. CDR3 length equals 16 residues. The CDR3 here is CASSRTGTGVDYGYTF. The CDR3 coding sequence is TGTGCCAGCTCACGCACCGGGACAGGGGTCGACTATGGCTACACCTTC.

The rearrangement links TRBV27 to TRBJ1-2; TRBD1 agrees at 8 bases. With 4 bases clipped from V and 12 bases from J, the junction kept 4 bases outside the gene matches. CDR3 size: 11 residues. Germline lookup yields CDR1 MNHEY and CDR2 SMNVEV (reference sequence). The CDR3 coding sequence is TGTGCCAGCAGTTCGGGACAGGTGAACACCTTC. Translating gives CASSSGQVNTF.